This TCR beta chain is drawn from a study of neurological immune-mediated disorders. Study-level background: Multiple sclerosis patients numbering about 34 comprised around 31 relapsing-remitting and 3 secondary progressive patients.

Deletions cut 4 bases from V and 0 bases from J, with 12 bases between. Germline V gives CDR1 MNHNY, CDR2 SVGAGI (reference sequence). The CDR3 contains 16 residues. As for the cDNA, it was generated by 5'RACE with 10-nucleotide random UMIs. TCRdb fed the 5' RACE reads into MiXCR, producing one record per CDR3 protein. The top ten hold around 3.8% of the sample, which has some 66,000 distinct CDR3 sequences, almost 3.5% seen once. This clonotype was recorded at least ten times. From 2 million PBMCs stored at -80 C, the unsorted libraries were generated. The sequenced material came from PBMCs. This receptor was obtained from a man aged 40-49 years with multiple sclerosis. The chain couples TRBV6-6 to TRBJ2-2; possible D gene TRBD2, 6 bases. In DNA, the CDR3 is TGTGCCAGCAGTTCCCGGGGACTGGCGAACACCGGGGAGCTGTTTTTT. It encodes CASSSRGLANTGELFF.